The rows below give T cell receptor beta chains drawn from one sample of a study of cytomegalovirus exposure and HLA in healthy donors. Measured with immunoSEQ multiplex PCR; TCRdb has only the in-frame clones, and not every one. Seen here are around 220,000 clones, 75% to 80% observed once, and the top ten hold around 1.8%. Sequencing was carried out using PBMCs. These receptors were collected from a man aged 18 to 35 in good health and CMV-seronegative. CDR3s leave out the opening cysteine and the closing phenylalanine or tryptophan. Fields, in order: J gene, V gene, CDR3 protein.

j_gene: TRBJ2-5
v_gene: TRBV7-3
CDR3aa: ASSRGDRGGLSETQY

j_gene: TRBJ1-2
v_gene: TRBV7-9
CDR3aa: ASSRYRSYGYT

j_gene: TRBJ1-1
v_gene: TRBV18
CDR3aa: ASSLPGQGRTEAF

j_gene: TRBJ2-7
v_gene: TRBV9
CDR3aa: ASSPESGELYEQY

j_gene: TRBJ1-5
v_gene: TRBV4-3
CDR3aa: ASSRGQLNQPQH

j_gene: TRBJ1-1
v_gene: TRBV7-9
CDR3aa: ASSSPTGGFEAF

j_gene: TRBJ1-5
v_gene: TRBV18
CDR3aa: ASSPEGYSNQPQH

j_gene: TRBJ2-3
v_gene: TRBV4-1
CDR3aa: ASSQGGVLSTDTQY

j_gene: TRBJ1-2
v_gene: TRBV7-9
CDR3aa: ASSPPRPRDGYT

j_gene: TRBJ2-1
v_gene: TRBV6-1
CDR3aa: ASSEQVPYNEQF

j_gene: TRBJ2-7
v_gene: TRBV13
CDR3aa: ASSGGSGGGEQY

j_gene: TRBJ1-1
v_gene: TRBV7-9
CDR3aa: ASSLTQGVVGEAF

j_gene: NA
v_gene: TRBV11-2
CDR3aa: ASSNWGGPYEQY

j_gene: TRBJ1-6
v_gene: TRBV28
CDR3aa: ASSLGDRSNSPLH

j_gene: TRBJ2-3
v_gene: TRBV7-2
CDR3aa: ASSHRPDTQY

j_gene: TRBJ1-2
v_gene: TRBV6-5
CDR3aa: ASSFRQIRNYGYT

j_gene: TRBJ1-2
v_gene: TRBV9
CDR3aa: ASSPSTGGWEGYT

j_gene: TRBJ2-1
v_gene: TRBV13
CDR3aa: ASSLGTRRRDNEQF

j_gene: TRBJ2-3
v_gene: TRBV28
CDR3aa: ASSLFRFTDTQY

j_gene: TRBJ1-1
v_gene: TRBV19
CDR3aa: ASSMASRGGTEAF

j_gene: TRBJ2-3
v_gene: TRBV15
CDR3aa: ATSRVDMQDTQY

j_gene: TRBJ2-6
v_gene: TRBV10-3
CDR3aa: AIRTGTGNSGANVLT

j_gene: TRBJ1-1
v_gene: TRBV7-9
CDR3aa: ASSLEGGAGSF

j_gene: TRBJ1-1
v_gene: TRBV28
CDR3aa: ASSSPTEAF

j_gene: TRBJ2-1
v_gene: TRBV19
CDR3aa: ASNSDRSSYNEQF

j_gene: TRBJ1-4
v_gene: TRBV29-1
CDR3aa: SVSPRDSGEKLF

j_gene: NA
v_gene: TRBV5-8
CDR3aa: ASSYQTGPYEQY

j_gene: TRBJ1-1
v_gene: TRBV6-5
CDR3aa: ASSLWQGNTEAF

j_gene: TRBJ2-3
v_gene: TRBV2
CDR3aa: ARSGGIADTQY

j_gene: TRBJ2-2
v_gene: TRBV14
CDR3aa: ASSLRTSGRGPWDTGELF

j_gene: TRBJ2-2
v_gene: TRBV7-9
CDR3aa: ASSNSLVGELF

j_gene: TRBJ2-7
v_gene: TRBV19
CDR3aa: ASSKTGGRYEQY

j_gene: TRBJ2-1
v_gene: TRBV7-8
CDR3aa: ASSNEEGVYNEQF

j_gene: TRBJ1-6
v_gene: TRBV9
CDR3aa: ASSAGDRENSPLH

j_gene: TRBJ2-1
v_gene: TRBV2
CDR3aa: ASRARQARGNEQF

j_gene: TRBJ2-5
v_gene: TRBV16
CDR3aa: ASSAQGGVGETQY

j_gene: TRBJ2-1
v_gene: TRBV27
CDR3aa: ASMRQGKDNEQF

j_gene: TRBJ1-1
v_gene: TRBV5-1
CDR3aa: ASSNGGEGTEAF

j_gene: TRBJ1-6
v_gene: TRBV30
CDR3aa: AWSVRWGMDRRDNSPLH

j_gene: TRBJ2-3
v_gene: TRBV7-2
CDR3aa: ASSLDFTDTQY